These 11 T cell receptor beta chains share one sample of origin, sequenced in a study of blood T cell repertoires in COVID-19 (dated by TCRdb to 2020 to 2022). The method behind the library was the immunoSEQ multiplex PCR assay. Entries here come from immuneACCESS through TCRdb and include only in-frame sequences with V and J called. Some clones fail to appear in such tables; in the studies checked, an unresolved V gene covers under half of the shortfall, and the cause of the remainder is unknown. Recorded for this sample are over 250,000 clones; around 89% of them occurred a single time. In total, the top ten clones hold roughly 9% of the sample. The sequenced sample was PBMCs or T cells enriched from blood (not recorded which). These receptors originate from a middle-aged man who had recovered from COVID-19.

This chain uses TRBV7-9 with TRBJ1-1, with D tentatively TRBD1 (5 bases). The CDR3 runs to 15 residues. V was cut by 3 bases and J by 0 bases, with 11 bases left in between. Germline V gives CDR1 SEHNR, CDR2 FQNEAQ (reference sequence). The chain's CDR3 is CASSLEGLLNTEAFF. The DNA for the CDR3 is TGTGCCAGCAGCTTGGAGGGGCTTTTGAACACTGAAGCTTTCTTT. Supplemented by reference TRBV7-9 and TRBJ1-1, the full variable domain reads DTGVSQNPRHKITKRGQNVTFRCDPISEHNRLYWYRQTLGQGPEFLTYFQNEAQLEKSRLLSDRFSAERPKGSFSTLEIQRTEQGDSAMYLCASSLEGLLNTEAFFGQGTRLTVV.

This clone was counted once. This chain links TRBV12-2 with TRBJ2-7; no DNA check was done on the table's D call, TRBD1. TRBV12-2 is recorded as a pseudogene. The CDR3 is made up of 16 amino acids. The CDR3 here is CASRPKGDRNVYEQYF. The CDR3 DNA reads as TGTGCAAGTCGCCCGAAGGGGGACCGTAACGTATACGAGCAGTACTTC.

The V gene is TRBV29-1, the J gene TRBJ2-5, with 16 nucleotides matching TRBD2. CDR1 is SQVTM and CDR2 is ANQGSEA in the germline V gene. Germline trimming cut 6 bases from V and 6 bases from J; bases unmatched to any gene: 16. The CDR3 is 18 residues long. The CDR3 sequence is CSVAGGLAGGILGKTQYF. The CDR3 DNA reads TGCAGCGTCGCCGGGGGACTAGCGGGAGGGATTTTAGGGAAGACCCAGTACTTC.

The chain combines TRBV30 with TRBJ2-7; TRBD1 agrees at 7 bases. CDR1 is GTSNPN and CDR2 is SVGIG in the germline V gene (reference sequence). The CDR3 has 14 amino acids. Trimming cost V 3 bases and J 1 base; bases outside gene matches: 6. This CDR3 reads CAWRDRQGSYEQYF. CDR3 bases: TGTGCCTGGAGGGATCGACAGGGTTCCTACGAGCAGTACTTC.

V is TRBV19 and J is TRBJ1-2, with unresolved D. This CDR3 region has 14 residues. From germline, CDR1 is LNHDA and CDR2 SQIVND (reference sequence). Trimming shortened V by 5 bases and J by 0 bases, and 10 bases separated the two germline ends. CDR3 region: CASSLSDSNYGYTF. CDR3 nucleotide sequence: TGTGCCAGTAGTTTGTCCGACTCTAACTATGGCTACACCTTC. The variable domain in full, with the rest retrieved from reference TRBV19 and TRBJ1-2, is DGGITQSPKYLFRKEGQNVTLSCEQNLNHDAMYWYRQDPGQGLRLIYYSQIVNDFQKGDIAEGYSVSREKKESFPLTVTSAQKNPTAFYLCASSLSDSNYGYTFGSGTRLTVV.

The chain links TRBV7-9 to TRBJ2-7; D possibly corresponds to TRBD2 (5 bases). Germline loops: CDR1 SEHNR, CDR2 FQNEAQ (reference sequence). Trimming pared 1 base from V and 5 bases from J, leaving 9 bases between. CDR3 length: 13 residues. CDR3 in DNA: TGTGCCAGCAGCTTAGTACTAGTCAACGAGCAGTACTTC. As protein: CASSLVLVNEQYF.

The rearrangement links TRBV6-4 to TRBJ1-2, with 7 bases matching TRBD1. Germline V gives CDR1 MRHNA, CDR2 SNTAGT. V was clipped by 3 bases and J by 3 bases; unmatched bases: 10. The CDR3 is made up of 16 amino acids. The CDR3 DNA follows: TGTGCCAGCAGTGAGTCCTACAGGGGTTTTGACTATGGCTACACCTTC. Translated: CASSESYRGFDYGYTF.

This chain joins TRBV10-1 and TRBJ2-3; D is perhaps TRBD2 (5 bases). Trimming removed 0 bases from V and 0 bases from J, with 10 bases in between. This CDR3 is 16 amino acids long. CDR1 WNHNN and CDR2 SYGVQD come from the germline V gene (reference sequence). The CDR3 is CASSESAGPSTDTQYF. For the CDR3, the DNA is TGCGCCAGCAGTGAGTCGGCGGGCCCTAGCACAGATACGCAGTATTTT.

V and J are TRBV18 and TRBJ2-5; TRBD1 matches 7 bases. V shed 3 bases and J 1 base; nucleotides not matched to a gene: 8. The CDR3 totals 16 residues. Germline CDR1 KGHSH, CDR2 LQKENI. Written as DNA, the CDR3 is TGTGCCAGCTCACCCACAGGGGAGTTTGGCCAAGAGACCCAGTACTTC. It encodes CASSPTGEFGQETQYF.

The chain links TRBV19 to TRBJ1-2; 10 bases align to TRBD1. The V gene's germline CDR1 is LNHDA and CDR2 SQIVND (reference sequence). The CDR3 spans 13 residues. Unmatched junction bases numbered 1, after V lost 5 bases and J lost 4 bases. CDR3 nucleotides: TGTGCCAGTAGTGGGGACAGGGGCTATGGCTACACCTTC. It translates to CASSGDRGYGYTF.

The genes are TRBV7-9 and TRBJ2-3; 8 bases align to TRBD1. CDR1 and CDR2 (germline): SEHNR, FQNEAQ (reference sequence). With 2 bases clipped from V and 2 bases from J, the junction kept 15 bases outside the gene matches. The CDR3 has 19 residues. In DNA, the CDR3 is TGTGCCAGCAGCTTATATCGCGGAGCCGGGACAGGTGTCACAGATACGCAGTATTTT. It codes for CASSLYRGAGTGVTDTQYF.